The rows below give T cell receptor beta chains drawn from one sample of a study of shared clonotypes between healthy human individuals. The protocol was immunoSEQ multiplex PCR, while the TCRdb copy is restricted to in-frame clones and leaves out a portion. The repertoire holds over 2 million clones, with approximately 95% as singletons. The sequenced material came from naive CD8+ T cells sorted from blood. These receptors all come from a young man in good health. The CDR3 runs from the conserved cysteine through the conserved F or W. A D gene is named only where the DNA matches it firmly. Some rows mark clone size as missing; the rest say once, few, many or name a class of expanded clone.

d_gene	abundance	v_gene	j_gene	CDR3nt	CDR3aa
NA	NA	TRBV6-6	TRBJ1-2	TGTGCCAGCACCCACTCGGGGCTTCAGCGTGGCTACACCTTC	CASTHSGLQRGYTF
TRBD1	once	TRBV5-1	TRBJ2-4	TGCGCCAGCAGCTTGGCCCCACCACTGACAGGGATTGGTACCAAAAACATTCAGTACTTC	CASSLAPPLTGIGTKNIQYF
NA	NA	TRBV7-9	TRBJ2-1	TGTGCCAGCAGCTTAGGCGGGTTGGGGCTAGCGGAGCAGTTCTTC	CASSLGGLGLAEQFF
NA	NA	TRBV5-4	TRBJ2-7	TGTGCCAGCAGCTTCATGGGTTCCTACGAGCAGTACTTC	CASSFMGSYEQYF
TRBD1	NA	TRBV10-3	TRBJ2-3	TGTGCCATCAGTGTAGGGACAGGGAGTCTGGCAGCTAGCACAGATACGCAGTATTTT	CAISVGTGSLAASTDTQYF
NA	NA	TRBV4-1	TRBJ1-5	TGCGCCAGCAGCCAAGGGACAGAGAATCAGCCCCAGCATTTT	CASSQGTENQPQHF
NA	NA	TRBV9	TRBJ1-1	TGTGCCAGCAGCGTAGCTGCAGGGACTGGAACTGAAGCTTTCTTT	CASSVAAGTGTEAFF
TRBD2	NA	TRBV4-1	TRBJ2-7	TGCGCCAGCAGCCAAGTCGGACTAGCGGGGGGCGAGCAGTACTTC	CASSQVGLAGGEQYF
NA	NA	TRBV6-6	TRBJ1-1	TGTGCCACCGCCAGCTGGGAAAGGGACACTGAAGCTTTCTTT	CATASWERDTEAFF
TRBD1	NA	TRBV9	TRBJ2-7	TGTGCCAGCAGCTCACAGGGGGATGACTACGAGCAGTACTTC	CASSSQGDDYEQYF